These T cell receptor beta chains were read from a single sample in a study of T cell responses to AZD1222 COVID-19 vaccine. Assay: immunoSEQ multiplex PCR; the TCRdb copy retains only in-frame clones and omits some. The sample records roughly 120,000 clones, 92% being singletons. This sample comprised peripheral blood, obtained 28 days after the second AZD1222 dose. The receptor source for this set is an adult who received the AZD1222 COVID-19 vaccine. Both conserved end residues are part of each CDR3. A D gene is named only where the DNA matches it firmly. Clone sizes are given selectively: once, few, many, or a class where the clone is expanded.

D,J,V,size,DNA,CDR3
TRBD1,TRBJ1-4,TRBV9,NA,TGTGCCAGCAGCGCGGGGGGACAGAGACATAATGAAAAACTGTTTTTT,CASSAGGQRHNEKLFF
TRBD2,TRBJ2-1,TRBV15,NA,TGTGCCACCACCAGGGGGGTTACTAGCGGGACGAATGAGCAGTTCTTC,CATTRGVTSGTNEQFF
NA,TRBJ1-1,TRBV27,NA,TGTGCCAGCAGCCCTGTCGGCAGGGAAGCTTTCTTT,CASSPVGREAFF
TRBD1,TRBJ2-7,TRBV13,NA,TGTGCCAGCAGCCGACAGGGGGACTACGAGCAGTACTTC,CASSRQGDYEQYF
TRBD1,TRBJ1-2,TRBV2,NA,TGTGCCAGCAGAGGACAGGGAGGTAACTATGGCTACACCTTC,CASRGQGGNYGYTF
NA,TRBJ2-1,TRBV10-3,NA,TGTGCCATCAGTATCCGGGCCGAGGGCAATGAGCAGTTCTTC,CAISIRAEGNEQFF
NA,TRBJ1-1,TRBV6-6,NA,TGTGCCAGCACCCTACTCTATTCTGAAGCTTTCTTT,CASTLLYSEAFF
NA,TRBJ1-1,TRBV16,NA,TGTGCCAGCAGCCAACACTCTATGGTCACTGAAGCTTTCTTT,CASSQHSMVTEAFF
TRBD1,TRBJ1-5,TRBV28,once,TGTGCCAGCAGTTTAGGGGGACAGGGCAATCAGCCCCAGCATTTT,CASSLGGQGNQPQHF
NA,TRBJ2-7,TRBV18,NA,TGTGCCAGCTCCCCATCGGCTGACTCCTACGAGCAGTACTTC,CASSPSADSYEQYF
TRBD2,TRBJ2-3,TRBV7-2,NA,TGTGCCAGCAGGGAGGGGACTAGCGGGAGCACAGATACGCAGTATTTT,CASREGTSGSTDTQYF
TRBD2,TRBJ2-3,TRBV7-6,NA,TGTGCCAGCAGCTTGTCTAGCGGGAGAGTATATTTT,CASSLSSGRVYF
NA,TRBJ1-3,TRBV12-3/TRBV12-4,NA,TGTGCCAGCAGTTTCCTAGACACCATATATTTT,CASSFLDTIYF
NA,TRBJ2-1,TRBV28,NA,TGTGCCAGCAGCTCGTTTTCCTACAATGAGCAGTTCTTC,CASSSFSYNEQFF
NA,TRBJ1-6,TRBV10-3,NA,TGTGCCATCAGGCAACAACTCTCCTATAATTCACCCCTCCACTTT,CAIRQQLSYNSPLHF
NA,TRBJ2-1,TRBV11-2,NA,TGTGCCAGCAGCACAGGCCGCAACAATGAGCAGTTCTTC,CASSTGRNNEQFF
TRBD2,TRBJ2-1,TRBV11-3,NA,TGTGCCAGCAGCTTAGTAGGGCGGGAGGGCCGGAATGAGCAGTTCTTC,CASSLVGREGRNEQFF
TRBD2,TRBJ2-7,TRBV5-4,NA,TGTGCCAGCAGCTTGGTTTGCGGACTAGCGGGAGAGGCCTACGAGCAGTACTTC,CASSLVCGLAGEAYEQYF
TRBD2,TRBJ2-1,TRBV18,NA,TGTGCCAGCTCACCGGGGAGCGGGGGAACGGAGGAGCAGTTCTTC,CASSPGSGGTEEQFF
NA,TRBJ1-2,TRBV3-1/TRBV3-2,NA,TGTGCCAGCAGCCAAAGCGGGGGGGATGGCTACACCTTC,CASSQSGGDGYTF
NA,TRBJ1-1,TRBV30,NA,TGTGCCTGGAGTCATTTGGGGGCGAGGAACACTGAAGCTTTCTTT,CAWSHLGARNTEAFF
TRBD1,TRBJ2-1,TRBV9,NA,TGTGCCAGCAGCGTTCGGCGGACAGGGGTTAACGATGAGCAGTTCTTC,CASSVRRTGVNDEQFF
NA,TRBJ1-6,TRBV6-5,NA,TGTGCCAGCAGTCCCGGGCAGGCTTCTGATTCACCCCTCCACTTT,CASSPGQASDSPLHF
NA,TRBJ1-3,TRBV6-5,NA,TGTGCCAGCAGGCAGGGCGAGGTCGGCACCATATATTTT,CASRQGEVGTIYF
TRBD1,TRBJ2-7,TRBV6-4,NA,TGTGCCAGCAGTGAAGAGACAGGGAGCTCCTACGAGCAGTACTTC,CASSEETGSSYEQYF
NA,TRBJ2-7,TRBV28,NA,TGTGCCAGCAGTCTTCAGGGTGGCTACGAGCAGTACTTC,CASSLQGGYEQYF
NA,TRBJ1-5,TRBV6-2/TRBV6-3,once,TGTGCCAGCAGTTACGGGCAGGGGCAGCATTTT,CASSYGQGQHF
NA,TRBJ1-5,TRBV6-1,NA,TGTGCCAGCAGCGAAACCCCCCCTGGGGGGGAGAAGCCCCAGCATTTT,CASSETPPGGEKPQHF
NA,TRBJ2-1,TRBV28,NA,TGTGCCAGCAGTTTAGGGTGGGGGGACCATTACAATGAGCAGTTCTTC,CASSLGWGDHYNEQFF
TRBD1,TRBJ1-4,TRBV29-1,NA,TGCAGCGTTACCACAGGGGGAGGAGAAAAACTGTTTTTT,CSVTTGGGEKLFF
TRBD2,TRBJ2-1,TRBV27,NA,TGTGCCAGCAGTCCCGGGACTAGCGGGAGTTATGAGCAGTTCTTC,CASSPGTSGSYEQFF
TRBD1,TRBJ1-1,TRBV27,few,TGTGCCAGCAGTTTATCAGCCAGGGGGGCCACTGAAGCTTTCTTT,CASSLSARGATEAFF
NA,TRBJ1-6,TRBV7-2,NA,TGTGCCAGCCGCCCCTGGGAGGTTCCTTCTTCACCCCTCCACTTT,CASRPWEVPSSPLHF
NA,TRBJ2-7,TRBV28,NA,TGTGCCAGCAGTCCCCACAGAGGGGGGACCTACGAGCAGTACTTC,CASSPHRGGTYEQYF
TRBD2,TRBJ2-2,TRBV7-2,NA,TGTGCCAGCAGCTTAGGCGGGAGTGGCACCGGGGAGCTGTTTTTT,CASSLGGSGTGELFF
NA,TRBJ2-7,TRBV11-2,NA,TGTGCCAGCAGCTTAGATCGGGATTCCTACGAGCAGTACTTC,CASSLDRDSYEQYF
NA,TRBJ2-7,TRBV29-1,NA,TGCAGCGTTGAAGCACCGGGGGGCCAGTCCTACGAGCAGTACTTC,CSVEAPGGQSYEQYF
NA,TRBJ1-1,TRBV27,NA,TGTGCCAGCAGCAAACTCCGCATGAACACTGAAGCTTTCTTT,CASSKLRMNTEAFF
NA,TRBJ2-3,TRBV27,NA,TGTGCCAGCAGAATAATCGGGGGTGGCACAGATACGCAGTATTTT,CASRIIGGGTDTQYF
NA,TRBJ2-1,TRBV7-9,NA,TGTGCCAGCACCCTTTCGACAGCCTACAATGAGCAGTTCTTC,CASTLSTAYNEQFF
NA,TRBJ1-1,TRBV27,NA,TGTGCCAGCAGCCCATATGGAGTTTTCAAGAACACTGAAGCTTTCTTT,CASSPYGVFKNTEAFF
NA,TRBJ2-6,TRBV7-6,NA,TGTGCCAGCAGCTTAGAATCATCGAGCTCTGGGGCCAACGTCCTGACTTTC,CASSLESSSSGANVLTF
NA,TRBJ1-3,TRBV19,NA,TGTGCCACCGATTCCGGGCGGACCTCTGGAAACACCATATATTTT,CATDSGRTSGNTIYF
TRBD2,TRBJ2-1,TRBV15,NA,TGTGCCACCAGGGGGGACCTTGGACTAGCTTTTGGTAATGAGCAGTTCTTC,CATRGDLGLAFGNEQFF
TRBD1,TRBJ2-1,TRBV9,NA,TGTGCCAGCAGCGTAGGGGACAGGTACAATGAGCAGTTCTTC,CASSVGDRYNEQFF
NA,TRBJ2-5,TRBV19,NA,TGTGCCAGTAGTATAGATGCGGGCCTGGGGGGTGTCGAAGAGACCCAGTACTTC,CASSIDAGLGGVEETQYF
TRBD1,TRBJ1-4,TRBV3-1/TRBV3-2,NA,TGTGCCAGCAGCCTGACAGGGGACTCAAAACTGTTTTTT,CASSLTGDSKLFF
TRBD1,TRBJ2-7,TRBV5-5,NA,TGTGCCAGCAGCTTGTCTGGACAGGGATCCTACGAGCAGTACTTC,CASSLSGQGSYEQYF
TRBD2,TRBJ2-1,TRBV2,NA,TGTGCCAGCTTTGCTAGCGGGTACAATGAGCAGTTCTTC,CASFASGYNEQFF
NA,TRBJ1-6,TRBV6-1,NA,TGTGCCAGCAGTGTGGACAAGAGCTCCTATAATTCACCCCTCCACTTT,CASSVDKSSYNSPLHF
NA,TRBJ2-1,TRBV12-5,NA,TGTGCTAGTGGTTTGGCGGCTCATGATGAGCAGTTCTTC,CASGLAAHDEQFF
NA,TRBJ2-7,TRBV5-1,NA,TGCGCCAGCAGTCTAGTGGGATACGAGCAGTACTTC,CASSLVGYEQYF
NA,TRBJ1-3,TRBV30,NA,TGTGCCTGGAGCCCTTTGGCCTCTGGAAACACCATATATTTT,CAWSPLASGNTIYF